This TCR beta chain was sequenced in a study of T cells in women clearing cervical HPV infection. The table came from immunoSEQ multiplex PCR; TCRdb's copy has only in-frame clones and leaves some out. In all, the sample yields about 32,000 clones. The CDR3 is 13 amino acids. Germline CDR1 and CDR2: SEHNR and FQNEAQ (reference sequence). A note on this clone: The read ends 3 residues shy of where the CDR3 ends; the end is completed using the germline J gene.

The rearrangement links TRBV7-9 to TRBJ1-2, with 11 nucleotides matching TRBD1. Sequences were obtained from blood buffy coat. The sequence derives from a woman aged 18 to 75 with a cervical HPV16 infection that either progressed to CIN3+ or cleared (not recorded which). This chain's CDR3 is CASRGQGALGYTF. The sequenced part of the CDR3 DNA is TGTGCCAGCAGAGGACAGGGGGCGCTGGGC.